This T cell receptor beta chain emerged from a study of blood T cell repertoires in COVID-19. Across the study: In each case, the material was cDNA or gDNA derived from T cells, B-cell-depleted T cells, or PBMCs.

The method was immunoSEQ multiplex PCR; TCRdb's version includes in-frame clones alone and lacks a portion of them. In the table there are tens of thousands of clones, 86% of which are singletons. Seattle-derived patients entered the study during active infection and were followed longitudinally. The receptor was derived from a man in his forties or fifties with COVID-19, enrolled during active disease. Material: peripheral blood.

The CDR3 loop reads CASSRGTGGETQYF. In DNA form, the CDR3 reads TGTGCCAGCAGCCGAGGGACAGGGGGAGAGACCCAGTACTTC. This sequence joins TRBV11-2 and TRBJ2-5, with 11 bases identical to TRBD1. The V gene's germline CDR1 is SGHAT and CDR2 FQNNGV. This CDR3 comprises 14 residues. Losses at the gene ends were 5 bases for V and 4 bases for J; bases not matched to a gene: 3. Looking up the rest from reference TRBV11-2 and TRBJ2-5 gives the full variable domain: EAGVAQSPRYKIIEKRQSVAFWCNPISGHATLYWYQQILGQGPKLLIQFQNNGVVDDSQLPKDRFSAERLKGVDSTLKIQPAKLEDSAVYLCASSRGTGGETQYFGPGTRLLVL.